This TCR beta chain appears in the sequencing data of a study of OX40 agonist ivuxolimab in advanced cancers. Study-level background: Patients assigned to dose escalation were diagnosed with hepatocellular carcinoma, melanoma, renal cell or head and neck cancer. Patients were roughly 83% male with ages roughly 20 to 90, mean approximately 55. A history of anti-PD-1, anti-PD-L1 or anti-CTLA-4 therapy was acceptable, and approximately 41% had some. General study points: There was clonal expansion of CD4+ and CD8+ blood T cells by week 6 at 0.1 to 3.0 mg/kg.

Concerning this clone itself: Its antigen remains unidentified.

The V and J ends lost 3 bases and 4 bases respectively, with 7 bases between them. The CDR3 is 13 amino acids. CDR1 and CDR2 from the germline V gene are MNHNS and SASEGT. Data came from immunoSEQ multiplex PCR; TCRdb stores just in-frame clones and leaves some out. Of 70,000 or so clones in the sample, roughly nine tenths are singletons; the top ten hold under 1%. This material consisted of CD4+ or CD8+ T cells sorted from blood, taken in a trial of the OX40 agonist ivuxolimab. The chain joins TRBV6-1 to TRBJ1-5, with no clear D. The origin of this receptor is an adult with an advanced solid tumor such as melanoma, head and neck, liver or kidney cancer. This chain's CDR3 is CASSEYENQPQHF. CDR3 sequence (DNA): TGTGCCAGCAGTGAGTATGAGAATCAGCCCCAGCATTTT.